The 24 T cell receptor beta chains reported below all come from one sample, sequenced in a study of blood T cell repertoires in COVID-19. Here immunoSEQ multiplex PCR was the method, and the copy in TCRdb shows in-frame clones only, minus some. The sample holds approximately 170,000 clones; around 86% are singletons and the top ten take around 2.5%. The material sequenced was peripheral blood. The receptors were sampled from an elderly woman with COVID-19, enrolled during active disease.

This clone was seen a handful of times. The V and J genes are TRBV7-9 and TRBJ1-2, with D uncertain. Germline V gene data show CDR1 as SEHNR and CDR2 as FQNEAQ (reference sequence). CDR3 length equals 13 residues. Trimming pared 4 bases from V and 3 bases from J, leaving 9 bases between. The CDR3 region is CASSSDQDYGYTF. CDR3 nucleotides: TGTGCCAGCAGCTCTGATCAGGACTATGGCTACACCTTC.

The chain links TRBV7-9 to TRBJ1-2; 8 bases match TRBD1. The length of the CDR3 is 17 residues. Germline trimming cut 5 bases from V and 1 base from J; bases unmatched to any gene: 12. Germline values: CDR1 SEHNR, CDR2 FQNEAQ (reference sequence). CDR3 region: CASSIGGTGDNNYGYTF. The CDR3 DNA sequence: TGTGCCAGCAGCATCGGGGGGACAGGCGACAATAACTATGGCTACACCTTC.

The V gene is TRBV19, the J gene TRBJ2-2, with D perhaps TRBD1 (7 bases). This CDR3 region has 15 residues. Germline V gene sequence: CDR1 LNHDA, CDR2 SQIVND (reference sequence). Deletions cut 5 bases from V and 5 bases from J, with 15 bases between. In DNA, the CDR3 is TGTGCCAGTAGTGTAGGGGGCGCGGGAACCGGGGAGCTGTTTTTT. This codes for CASSVGGAGTGELFF.

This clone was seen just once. This CDR3 is CATSLSGTLYEQYF. In DNA form, the CDR3 reads TGTGCCACCTCTTTAAGCGGGACCCTCTACGAGCAGTACTTC. The rearrangement uses TRBV5-5 and TRBJ2-7; 7 positions agree with TRBD2. V was pared by 9 bases and J by 3 bases, with 12 bases of the junction left unmatched. This CDR3 region has 14 residues. Germline CDR1 is SGHKS and CDR2 is YYEKEE (reference sequence).

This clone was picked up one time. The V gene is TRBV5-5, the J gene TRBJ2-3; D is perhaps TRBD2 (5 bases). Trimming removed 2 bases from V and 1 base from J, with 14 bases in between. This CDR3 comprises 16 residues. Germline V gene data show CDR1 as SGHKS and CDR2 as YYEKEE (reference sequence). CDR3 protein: CASSFHALGGTDTQYF. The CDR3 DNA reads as TGTGCCAGCAGCTTCCACGCCCTGGGAGGCACAGATACGCAGTATTTT.

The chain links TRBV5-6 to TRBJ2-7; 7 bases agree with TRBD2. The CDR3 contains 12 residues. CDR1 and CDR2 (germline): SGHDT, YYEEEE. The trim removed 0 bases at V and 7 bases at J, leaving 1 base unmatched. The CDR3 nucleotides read TGTGCCAGCAGCTTGGCCGGGGGGGAGCAGTACTTC. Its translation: CASSLAGGEQYF.

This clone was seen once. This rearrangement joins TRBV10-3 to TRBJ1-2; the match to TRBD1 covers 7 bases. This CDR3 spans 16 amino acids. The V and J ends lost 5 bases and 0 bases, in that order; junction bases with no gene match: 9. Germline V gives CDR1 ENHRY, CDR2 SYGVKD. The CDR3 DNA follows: TGTGCCATCAGTCTGCCCCGGGACAGACCTAACTATGGCTACACCTTC. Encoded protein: CAISLPRDRPNYGYTF.

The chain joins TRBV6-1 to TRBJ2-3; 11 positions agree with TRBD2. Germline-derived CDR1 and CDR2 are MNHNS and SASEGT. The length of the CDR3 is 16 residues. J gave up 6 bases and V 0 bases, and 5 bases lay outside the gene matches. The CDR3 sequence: CASSEASGTSGDTQYF. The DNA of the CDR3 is TGTGCCAGCAGTGAAGCCTCAGGGACTAGCGGCGATACGCAGTATTTT.

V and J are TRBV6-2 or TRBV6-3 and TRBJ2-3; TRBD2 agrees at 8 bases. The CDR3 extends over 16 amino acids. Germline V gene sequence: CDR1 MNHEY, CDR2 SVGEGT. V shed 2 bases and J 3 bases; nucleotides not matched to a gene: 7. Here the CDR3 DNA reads TGTGCCAGCAGTTACAGAGCGGGAGACCCAACAGATACGCAGTATTTT. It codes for CASSYRAGDPTDTQYF.

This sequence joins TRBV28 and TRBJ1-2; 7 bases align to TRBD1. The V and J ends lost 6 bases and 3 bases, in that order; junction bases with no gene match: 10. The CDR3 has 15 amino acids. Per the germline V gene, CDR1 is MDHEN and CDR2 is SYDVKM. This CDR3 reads CASRLGQGGDYGYTF. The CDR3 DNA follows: TGTGCCAGCAGACTAGGGCAGGGGGGCGACTATGGCTACACCTTC.

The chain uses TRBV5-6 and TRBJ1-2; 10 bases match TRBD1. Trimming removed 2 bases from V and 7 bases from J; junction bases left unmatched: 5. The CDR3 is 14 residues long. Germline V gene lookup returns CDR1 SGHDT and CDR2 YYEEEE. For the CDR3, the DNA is TGTGCCAGCAGCTTTGGACAGGGGGGCACTGGCTACACCTTC. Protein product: CASSFGQGGTGYTF.

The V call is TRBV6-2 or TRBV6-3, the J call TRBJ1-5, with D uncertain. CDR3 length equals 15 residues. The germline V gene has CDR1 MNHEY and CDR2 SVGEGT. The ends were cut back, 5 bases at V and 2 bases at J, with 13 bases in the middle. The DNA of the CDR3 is TGTGCCAGCAGTATTCCGGTGGAGGGCAATCAGCCCCAGCATTTT. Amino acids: CASSIPVEGNQPQHF.

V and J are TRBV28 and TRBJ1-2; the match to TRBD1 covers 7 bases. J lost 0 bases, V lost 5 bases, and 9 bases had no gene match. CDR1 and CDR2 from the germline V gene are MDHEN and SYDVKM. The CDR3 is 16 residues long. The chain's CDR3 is CASSTRDSLANYGYTF. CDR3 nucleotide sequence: TGTGCCAGCAGTACCCGGGACAGTCTAGCTAACTATGGCTACACCTTC.

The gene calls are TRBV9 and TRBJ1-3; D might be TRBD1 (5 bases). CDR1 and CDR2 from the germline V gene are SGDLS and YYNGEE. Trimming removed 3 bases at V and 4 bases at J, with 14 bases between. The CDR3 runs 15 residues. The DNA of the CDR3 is TGTGCCAGCAGCGGGCAGGGACTCGCAGGAAACACCATATATTTT. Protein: CASSGQGLAGNTIYF.

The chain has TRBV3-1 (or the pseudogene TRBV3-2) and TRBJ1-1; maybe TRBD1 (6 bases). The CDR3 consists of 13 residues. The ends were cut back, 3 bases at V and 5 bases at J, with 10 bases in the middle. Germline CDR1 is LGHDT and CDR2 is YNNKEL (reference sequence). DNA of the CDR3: TGTGCCAGCAGCCATATGCAGGGGACTGAAGCTTTCTTT. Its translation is CASSHMQGTEAFF.

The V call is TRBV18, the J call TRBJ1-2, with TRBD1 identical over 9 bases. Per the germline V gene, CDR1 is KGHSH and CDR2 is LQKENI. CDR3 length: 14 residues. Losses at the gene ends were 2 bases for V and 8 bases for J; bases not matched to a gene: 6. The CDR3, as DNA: TGTGCCAGCTCACCAGGGGACAGGGCGACGGGCTACACCTTC. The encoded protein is CASSPGDRATGYTF. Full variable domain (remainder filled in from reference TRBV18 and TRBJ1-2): NAGVMQNPRHLVRRRGQEARLRCSPMKGHSHVYWYRQLPEEGLKFMVYLQKENIIDESGMPKERFSAEFPKEGPSILRIQQVVRGDSAAYFCASSPGDRATGYTFGSGTRLTVV.

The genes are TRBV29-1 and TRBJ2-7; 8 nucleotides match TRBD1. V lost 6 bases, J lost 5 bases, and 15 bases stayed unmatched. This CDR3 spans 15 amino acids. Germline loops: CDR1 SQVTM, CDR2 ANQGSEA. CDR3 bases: TGCAGCGTCGCTTTGCCGGACAGGGTAAGGGACGAGCAGTACTTC. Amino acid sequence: CSVALPDRVRDEQYF.

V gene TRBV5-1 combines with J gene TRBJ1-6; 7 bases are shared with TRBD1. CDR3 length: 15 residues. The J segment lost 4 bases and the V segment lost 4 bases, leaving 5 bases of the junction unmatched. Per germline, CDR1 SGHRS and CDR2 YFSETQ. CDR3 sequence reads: CASSLRDSYNSPLHF. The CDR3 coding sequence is TGCGCCAGCAGCCTAAGGGACAGTTATAATTCACCCCTCCACTTT.

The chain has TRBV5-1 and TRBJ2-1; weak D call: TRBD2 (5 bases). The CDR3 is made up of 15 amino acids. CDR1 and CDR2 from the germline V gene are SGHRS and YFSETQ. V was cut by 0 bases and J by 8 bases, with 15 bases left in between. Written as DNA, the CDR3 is TGCGCCAGCAGCTTGGAAAACTTCGGAGGTGATGAGCAGTTCTTC. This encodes CASSLENFGGDEQFF. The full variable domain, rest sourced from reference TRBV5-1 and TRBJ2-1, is KAGVTQTPRYLIKTRGQQVTLSCSPISGHRSVSWYQQTPGQGLQFLFEYFSETQRNKGNFPGRFSGRQFSNSRSEMNVSTLELGDSALYLCASSLENFGGDEQFFGPGTRLTVL.

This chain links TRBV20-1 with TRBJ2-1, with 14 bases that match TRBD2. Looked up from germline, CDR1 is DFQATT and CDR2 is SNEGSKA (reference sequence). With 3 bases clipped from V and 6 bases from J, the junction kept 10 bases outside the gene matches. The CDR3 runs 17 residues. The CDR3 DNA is TGCAGTGCTAGTTCCTTCGGGACTAGCGGGAGTGTCAATGAGCAGTTCTTC. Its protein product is CSASSFGTSGSVNEQFF.

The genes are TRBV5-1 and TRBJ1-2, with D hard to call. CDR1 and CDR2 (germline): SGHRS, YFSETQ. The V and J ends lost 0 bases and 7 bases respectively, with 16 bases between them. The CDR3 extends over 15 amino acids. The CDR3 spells CASSLDTGRVGGYTF. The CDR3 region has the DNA TGCGCCAGCAGCTTGGATACGGGGAGAGTCGGTGGCTACACCTTC.

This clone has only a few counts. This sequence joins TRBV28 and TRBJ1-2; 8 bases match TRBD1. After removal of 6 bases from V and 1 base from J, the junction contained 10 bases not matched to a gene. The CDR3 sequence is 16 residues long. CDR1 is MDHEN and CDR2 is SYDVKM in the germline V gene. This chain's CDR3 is CASSTRDRRFNYGYTF. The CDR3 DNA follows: TGTGCCAGCAGCACCCGGGACAGGAGATTTAACTATGGCTACACCTTC.

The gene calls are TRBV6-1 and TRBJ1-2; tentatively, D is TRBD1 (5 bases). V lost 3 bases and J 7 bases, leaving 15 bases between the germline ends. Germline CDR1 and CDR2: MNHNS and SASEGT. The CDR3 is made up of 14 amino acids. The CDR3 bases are TGTGCCAGCAGTGATTTTACAGGCCCCGGTGGCTACACCTTC. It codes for CASSDFTGPGGYTF.

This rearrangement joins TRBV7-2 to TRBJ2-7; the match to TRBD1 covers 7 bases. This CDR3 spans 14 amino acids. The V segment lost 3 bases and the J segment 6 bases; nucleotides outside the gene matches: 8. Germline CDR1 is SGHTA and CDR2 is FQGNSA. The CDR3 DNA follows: TGTGCCAGCAGCTTGGGACAGCCAGGATCCGAGCAGTACTTC. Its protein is CASSLGQPGSEQYF.